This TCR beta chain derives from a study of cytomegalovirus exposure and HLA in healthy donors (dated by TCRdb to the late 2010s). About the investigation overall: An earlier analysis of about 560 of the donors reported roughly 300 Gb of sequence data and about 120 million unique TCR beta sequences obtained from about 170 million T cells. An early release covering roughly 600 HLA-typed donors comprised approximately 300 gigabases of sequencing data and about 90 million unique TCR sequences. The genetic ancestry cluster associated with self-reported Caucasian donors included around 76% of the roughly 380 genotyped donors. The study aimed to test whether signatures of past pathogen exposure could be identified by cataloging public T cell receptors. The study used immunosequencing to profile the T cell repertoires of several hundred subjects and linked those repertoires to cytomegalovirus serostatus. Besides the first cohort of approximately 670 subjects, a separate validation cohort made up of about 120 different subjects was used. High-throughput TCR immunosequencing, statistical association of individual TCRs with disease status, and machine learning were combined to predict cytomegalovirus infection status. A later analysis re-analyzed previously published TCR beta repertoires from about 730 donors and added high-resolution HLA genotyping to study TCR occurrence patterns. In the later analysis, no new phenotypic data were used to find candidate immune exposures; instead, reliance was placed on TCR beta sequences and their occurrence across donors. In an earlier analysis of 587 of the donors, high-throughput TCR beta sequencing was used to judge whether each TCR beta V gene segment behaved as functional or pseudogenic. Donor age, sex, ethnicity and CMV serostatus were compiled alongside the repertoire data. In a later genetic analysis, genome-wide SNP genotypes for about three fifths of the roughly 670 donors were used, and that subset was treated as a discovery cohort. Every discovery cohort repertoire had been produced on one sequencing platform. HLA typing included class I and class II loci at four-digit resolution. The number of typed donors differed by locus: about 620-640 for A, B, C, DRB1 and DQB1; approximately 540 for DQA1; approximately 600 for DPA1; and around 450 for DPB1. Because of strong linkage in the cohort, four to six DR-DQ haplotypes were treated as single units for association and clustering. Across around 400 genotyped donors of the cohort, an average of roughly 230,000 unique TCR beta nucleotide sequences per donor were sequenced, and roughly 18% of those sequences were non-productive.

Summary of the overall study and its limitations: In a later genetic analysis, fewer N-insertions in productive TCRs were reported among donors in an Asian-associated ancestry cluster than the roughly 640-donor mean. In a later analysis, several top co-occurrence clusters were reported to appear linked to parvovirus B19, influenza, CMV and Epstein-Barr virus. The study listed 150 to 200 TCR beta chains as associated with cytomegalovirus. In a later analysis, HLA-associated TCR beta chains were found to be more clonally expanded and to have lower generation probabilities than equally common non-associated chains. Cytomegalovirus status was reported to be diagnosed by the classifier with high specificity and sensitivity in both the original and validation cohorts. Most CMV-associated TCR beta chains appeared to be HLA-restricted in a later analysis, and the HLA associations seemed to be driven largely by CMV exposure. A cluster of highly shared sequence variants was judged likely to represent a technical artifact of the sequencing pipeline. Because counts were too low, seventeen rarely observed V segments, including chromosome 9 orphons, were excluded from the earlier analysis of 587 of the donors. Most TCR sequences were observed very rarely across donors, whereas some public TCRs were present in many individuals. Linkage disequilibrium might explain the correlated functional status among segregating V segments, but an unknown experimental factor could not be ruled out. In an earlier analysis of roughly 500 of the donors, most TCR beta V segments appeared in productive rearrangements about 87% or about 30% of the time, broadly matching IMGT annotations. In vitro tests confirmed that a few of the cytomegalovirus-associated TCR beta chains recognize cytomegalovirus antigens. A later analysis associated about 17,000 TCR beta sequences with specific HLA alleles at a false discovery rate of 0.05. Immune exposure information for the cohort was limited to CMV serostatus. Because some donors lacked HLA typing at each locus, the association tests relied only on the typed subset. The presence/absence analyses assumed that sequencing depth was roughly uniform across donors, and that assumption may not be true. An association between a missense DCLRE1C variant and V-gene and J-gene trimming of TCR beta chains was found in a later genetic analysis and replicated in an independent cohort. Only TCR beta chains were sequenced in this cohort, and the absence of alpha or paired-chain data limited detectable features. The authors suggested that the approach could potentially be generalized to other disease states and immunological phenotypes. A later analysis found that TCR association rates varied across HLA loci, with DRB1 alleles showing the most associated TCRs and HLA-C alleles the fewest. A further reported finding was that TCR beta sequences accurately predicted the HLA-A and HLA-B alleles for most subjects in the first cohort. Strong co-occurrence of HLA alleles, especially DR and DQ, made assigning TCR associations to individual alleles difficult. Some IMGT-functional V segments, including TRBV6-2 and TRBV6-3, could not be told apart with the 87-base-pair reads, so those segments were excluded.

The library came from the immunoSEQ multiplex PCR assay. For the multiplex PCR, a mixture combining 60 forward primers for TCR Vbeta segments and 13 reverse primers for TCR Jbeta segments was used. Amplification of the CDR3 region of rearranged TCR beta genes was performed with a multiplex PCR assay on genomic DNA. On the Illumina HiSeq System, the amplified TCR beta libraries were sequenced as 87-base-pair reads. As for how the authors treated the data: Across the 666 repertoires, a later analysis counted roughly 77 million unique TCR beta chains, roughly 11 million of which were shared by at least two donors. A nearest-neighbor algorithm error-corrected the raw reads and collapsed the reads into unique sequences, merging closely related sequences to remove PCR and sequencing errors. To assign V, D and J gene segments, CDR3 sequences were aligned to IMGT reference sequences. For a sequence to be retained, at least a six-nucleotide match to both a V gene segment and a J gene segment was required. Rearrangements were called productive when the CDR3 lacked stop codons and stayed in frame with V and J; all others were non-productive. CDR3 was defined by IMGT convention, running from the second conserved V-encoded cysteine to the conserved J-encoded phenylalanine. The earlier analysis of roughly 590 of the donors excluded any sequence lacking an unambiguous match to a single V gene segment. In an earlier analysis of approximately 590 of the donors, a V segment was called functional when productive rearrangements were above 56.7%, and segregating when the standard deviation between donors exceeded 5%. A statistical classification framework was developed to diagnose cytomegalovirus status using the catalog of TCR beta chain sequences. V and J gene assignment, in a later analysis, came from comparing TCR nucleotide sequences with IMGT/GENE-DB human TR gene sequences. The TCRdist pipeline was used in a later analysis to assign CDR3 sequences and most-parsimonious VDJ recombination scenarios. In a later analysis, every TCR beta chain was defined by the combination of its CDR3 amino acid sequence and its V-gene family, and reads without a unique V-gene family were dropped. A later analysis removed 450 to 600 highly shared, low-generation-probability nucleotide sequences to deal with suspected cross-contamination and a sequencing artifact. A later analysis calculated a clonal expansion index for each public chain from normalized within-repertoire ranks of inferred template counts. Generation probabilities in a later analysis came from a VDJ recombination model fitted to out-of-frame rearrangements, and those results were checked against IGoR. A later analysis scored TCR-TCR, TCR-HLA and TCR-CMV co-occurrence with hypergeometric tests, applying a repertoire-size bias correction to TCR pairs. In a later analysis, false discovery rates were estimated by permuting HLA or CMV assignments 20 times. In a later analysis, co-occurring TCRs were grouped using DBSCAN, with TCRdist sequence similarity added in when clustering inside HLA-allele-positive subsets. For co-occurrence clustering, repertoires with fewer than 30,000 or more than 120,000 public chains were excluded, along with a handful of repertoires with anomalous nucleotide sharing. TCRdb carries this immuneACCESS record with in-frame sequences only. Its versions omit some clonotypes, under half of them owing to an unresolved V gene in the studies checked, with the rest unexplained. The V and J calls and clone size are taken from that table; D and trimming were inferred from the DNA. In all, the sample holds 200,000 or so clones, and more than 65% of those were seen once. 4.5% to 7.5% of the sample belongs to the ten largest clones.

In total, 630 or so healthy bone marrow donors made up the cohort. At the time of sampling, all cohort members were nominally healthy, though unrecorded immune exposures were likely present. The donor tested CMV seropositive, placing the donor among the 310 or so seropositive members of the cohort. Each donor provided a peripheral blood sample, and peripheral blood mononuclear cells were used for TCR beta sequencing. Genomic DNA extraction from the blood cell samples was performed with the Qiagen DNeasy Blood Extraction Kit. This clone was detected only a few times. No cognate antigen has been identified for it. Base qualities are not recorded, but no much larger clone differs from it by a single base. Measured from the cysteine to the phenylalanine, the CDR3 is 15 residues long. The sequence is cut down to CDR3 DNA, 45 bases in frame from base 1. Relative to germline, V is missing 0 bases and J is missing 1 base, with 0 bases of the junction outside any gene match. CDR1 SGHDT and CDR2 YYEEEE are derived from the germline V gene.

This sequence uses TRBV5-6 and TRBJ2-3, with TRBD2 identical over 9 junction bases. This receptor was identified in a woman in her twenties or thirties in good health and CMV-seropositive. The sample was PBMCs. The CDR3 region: CASSLGLAGTDTQYF. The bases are TGTGCCAGCAGCTTGGGACTAGCGGGCACAGATACGCAGTATTTT.